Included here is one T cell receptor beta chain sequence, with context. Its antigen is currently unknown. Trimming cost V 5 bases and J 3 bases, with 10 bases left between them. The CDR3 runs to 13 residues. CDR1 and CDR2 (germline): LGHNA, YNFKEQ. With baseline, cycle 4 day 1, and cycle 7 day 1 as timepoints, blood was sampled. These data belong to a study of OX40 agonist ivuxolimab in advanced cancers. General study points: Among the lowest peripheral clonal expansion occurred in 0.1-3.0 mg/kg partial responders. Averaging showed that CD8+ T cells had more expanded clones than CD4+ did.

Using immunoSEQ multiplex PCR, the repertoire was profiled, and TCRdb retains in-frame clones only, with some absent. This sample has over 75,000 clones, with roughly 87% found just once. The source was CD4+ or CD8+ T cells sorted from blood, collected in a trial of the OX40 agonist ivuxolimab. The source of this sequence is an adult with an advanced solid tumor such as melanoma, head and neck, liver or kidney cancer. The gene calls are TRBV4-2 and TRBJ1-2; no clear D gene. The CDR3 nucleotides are TGTGCCAGCAGCTTGCGCGGGGACTATGGCTACACCTTC. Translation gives CASSLRGDYGYTF.